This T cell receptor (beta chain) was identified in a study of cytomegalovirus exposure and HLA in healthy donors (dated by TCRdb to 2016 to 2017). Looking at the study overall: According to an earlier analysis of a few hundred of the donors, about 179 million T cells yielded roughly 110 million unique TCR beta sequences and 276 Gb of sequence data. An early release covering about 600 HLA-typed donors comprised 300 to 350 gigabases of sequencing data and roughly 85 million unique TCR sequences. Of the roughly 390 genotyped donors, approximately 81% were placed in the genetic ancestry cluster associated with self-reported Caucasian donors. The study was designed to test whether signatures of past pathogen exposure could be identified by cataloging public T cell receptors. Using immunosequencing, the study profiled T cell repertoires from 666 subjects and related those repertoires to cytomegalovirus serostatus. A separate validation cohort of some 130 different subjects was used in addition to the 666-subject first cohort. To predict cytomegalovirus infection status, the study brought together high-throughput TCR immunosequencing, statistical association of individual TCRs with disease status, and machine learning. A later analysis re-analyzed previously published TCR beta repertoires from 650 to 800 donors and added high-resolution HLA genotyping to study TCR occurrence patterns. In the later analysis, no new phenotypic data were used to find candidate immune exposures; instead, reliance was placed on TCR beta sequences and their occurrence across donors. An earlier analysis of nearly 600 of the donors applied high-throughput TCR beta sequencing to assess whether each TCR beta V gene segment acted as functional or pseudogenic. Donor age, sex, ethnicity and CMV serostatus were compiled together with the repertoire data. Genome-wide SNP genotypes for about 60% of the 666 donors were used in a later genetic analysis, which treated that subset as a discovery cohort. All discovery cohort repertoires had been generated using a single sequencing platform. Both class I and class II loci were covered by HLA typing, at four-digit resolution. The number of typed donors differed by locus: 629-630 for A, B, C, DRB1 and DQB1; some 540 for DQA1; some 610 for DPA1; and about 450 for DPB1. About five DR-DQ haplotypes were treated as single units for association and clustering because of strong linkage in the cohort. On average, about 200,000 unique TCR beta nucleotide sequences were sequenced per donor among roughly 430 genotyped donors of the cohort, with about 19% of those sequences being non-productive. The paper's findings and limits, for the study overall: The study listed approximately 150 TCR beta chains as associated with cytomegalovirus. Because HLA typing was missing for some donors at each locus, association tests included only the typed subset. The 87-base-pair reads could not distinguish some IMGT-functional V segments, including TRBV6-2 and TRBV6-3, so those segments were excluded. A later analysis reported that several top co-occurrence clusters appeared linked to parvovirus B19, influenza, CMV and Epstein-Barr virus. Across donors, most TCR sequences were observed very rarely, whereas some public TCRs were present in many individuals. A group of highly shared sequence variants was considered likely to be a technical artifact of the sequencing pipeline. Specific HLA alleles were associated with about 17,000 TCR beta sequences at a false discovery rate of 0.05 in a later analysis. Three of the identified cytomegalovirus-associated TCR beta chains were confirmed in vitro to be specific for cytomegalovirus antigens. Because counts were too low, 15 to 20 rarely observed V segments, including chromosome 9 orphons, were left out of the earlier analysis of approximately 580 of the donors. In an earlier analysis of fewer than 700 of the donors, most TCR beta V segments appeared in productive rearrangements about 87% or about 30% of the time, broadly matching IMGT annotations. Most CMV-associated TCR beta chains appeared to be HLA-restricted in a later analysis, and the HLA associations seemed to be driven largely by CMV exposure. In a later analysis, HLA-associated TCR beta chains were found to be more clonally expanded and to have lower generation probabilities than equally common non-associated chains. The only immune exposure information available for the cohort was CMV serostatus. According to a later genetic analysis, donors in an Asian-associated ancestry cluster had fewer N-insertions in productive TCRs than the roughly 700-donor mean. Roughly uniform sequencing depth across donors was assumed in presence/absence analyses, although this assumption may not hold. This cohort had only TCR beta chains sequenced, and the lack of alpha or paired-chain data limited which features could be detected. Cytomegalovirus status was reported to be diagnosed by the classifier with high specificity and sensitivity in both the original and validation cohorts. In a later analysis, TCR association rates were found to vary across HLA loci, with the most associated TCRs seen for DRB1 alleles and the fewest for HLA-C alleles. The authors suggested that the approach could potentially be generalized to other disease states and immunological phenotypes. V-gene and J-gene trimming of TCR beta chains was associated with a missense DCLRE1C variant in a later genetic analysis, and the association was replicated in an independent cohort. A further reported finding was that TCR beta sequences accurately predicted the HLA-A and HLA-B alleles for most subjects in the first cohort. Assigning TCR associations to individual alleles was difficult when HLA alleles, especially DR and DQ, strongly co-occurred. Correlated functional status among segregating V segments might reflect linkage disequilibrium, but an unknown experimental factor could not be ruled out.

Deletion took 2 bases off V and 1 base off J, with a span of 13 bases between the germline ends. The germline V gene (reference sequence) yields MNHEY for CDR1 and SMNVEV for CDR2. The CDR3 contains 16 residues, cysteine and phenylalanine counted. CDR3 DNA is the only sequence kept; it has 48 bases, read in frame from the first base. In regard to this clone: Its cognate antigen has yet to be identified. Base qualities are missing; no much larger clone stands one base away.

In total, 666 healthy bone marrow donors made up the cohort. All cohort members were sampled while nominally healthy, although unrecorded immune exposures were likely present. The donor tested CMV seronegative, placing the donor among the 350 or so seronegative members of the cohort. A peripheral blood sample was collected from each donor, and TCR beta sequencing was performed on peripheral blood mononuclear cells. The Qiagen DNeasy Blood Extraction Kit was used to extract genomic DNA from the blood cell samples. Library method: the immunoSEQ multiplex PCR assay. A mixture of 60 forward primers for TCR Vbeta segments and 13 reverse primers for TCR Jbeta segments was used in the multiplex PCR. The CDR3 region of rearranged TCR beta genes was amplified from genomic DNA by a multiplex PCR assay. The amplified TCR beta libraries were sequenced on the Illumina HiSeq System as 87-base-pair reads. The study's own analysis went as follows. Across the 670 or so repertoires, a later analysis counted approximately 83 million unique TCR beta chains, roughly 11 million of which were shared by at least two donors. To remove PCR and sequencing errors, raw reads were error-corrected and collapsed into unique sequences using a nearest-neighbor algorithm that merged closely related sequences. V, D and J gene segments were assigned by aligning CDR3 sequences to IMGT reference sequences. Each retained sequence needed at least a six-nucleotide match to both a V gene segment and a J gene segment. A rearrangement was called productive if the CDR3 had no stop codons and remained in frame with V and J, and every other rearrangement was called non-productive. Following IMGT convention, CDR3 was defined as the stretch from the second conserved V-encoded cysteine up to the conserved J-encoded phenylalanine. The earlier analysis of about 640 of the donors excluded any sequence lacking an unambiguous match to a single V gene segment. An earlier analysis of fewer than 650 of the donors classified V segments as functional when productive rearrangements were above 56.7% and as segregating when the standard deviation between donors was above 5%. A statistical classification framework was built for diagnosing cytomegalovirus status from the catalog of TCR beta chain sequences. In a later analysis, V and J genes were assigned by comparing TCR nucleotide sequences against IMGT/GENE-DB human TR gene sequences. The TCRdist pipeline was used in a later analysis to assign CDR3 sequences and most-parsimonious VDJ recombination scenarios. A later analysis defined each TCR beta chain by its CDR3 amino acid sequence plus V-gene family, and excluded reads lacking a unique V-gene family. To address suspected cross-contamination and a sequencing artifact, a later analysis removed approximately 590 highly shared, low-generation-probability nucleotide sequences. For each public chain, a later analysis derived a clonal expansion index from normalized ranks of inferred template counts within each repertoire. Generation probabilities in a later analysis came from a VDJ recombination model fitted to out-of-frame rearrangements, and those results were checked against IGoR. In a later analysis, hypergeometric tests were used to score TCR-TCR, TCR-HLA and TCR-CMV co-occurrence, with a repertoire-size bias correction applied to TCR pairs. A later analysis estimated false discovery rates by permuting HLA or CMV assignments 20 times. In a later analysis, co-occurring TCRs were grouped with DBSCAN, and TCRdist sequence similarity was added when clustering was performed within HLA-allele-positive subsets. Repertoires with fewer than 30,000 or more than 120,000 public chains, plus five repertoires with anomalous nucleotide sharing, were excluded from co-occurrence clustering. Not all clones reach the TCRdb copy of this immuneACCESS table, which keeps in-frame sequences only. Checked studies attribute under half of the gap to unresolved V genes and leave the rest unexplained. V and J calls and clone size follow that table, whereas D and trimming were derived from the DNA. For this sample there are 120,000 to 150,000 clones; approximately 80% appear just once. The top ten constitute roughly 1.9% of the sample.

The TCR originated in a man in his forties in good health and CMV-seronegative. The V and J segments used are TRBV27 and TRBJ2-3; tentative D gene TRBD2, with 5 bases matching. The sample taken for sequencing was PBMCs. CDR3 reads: CASSLIGVLGTDTQYF. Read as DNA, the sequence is TGTGCCAGCAGTTTAATCGGGGTCTTGGGCACAGATACGCAGTATTTT.